Presented here are 18 T cell receptor beta chains from one specimen sequenced in a study of T cell clonality in common variable immunodeficiency. Sequencing used immunoSEQ multiplex PCR; TCRdb keeps in-frame clones, though not all of them. Sampling found roughly 58,000 clones, none seen once. The sample was peripheral blood mononuclear cells. All receptors derive from a person aged 18 to 70 in good health.

This clone was counted ten times or more. Read sequence stops 3 residues before the CDR3 end, and the germline J gene provides the missing end. The chain couples TRBV5-1 to TRBJ2-7; 10 nucleotides line up with TRBD1. Germline CDR1 SGHRS, CDR2 YFSETQ. The CDR3 runs to 15 residues. Germline trimming cut 3 bases from V and 5 bases from J; bases unmatched to any gene: 8. The DNA read from the CDR3 is TGCGCCAGCAGCTCCAGGACAGGGGGGAACCACGAG. Encoded protein: CASSSRTGGNHE. The whole CDR3 is CASSSRTGGNHEQYF.

This clone was counted many times. The CDR3 end falls 3 residues outside the read, so it is completed with the germline J gene. This rearrangement joins TRBV2 to TRBJ2-3, with 7 positions matching TRBD1. The length of the CDR3 is 17 residues. Per germline, CDR1 SNHLY and CDR2 FYNNEI. V gave up 6 bases and J gave up 0 bases; unmatched junction bases: 12. The chain's CDR3 is CASREWGQMISTDTQYF. Partial CDR3 DNA: TGTGCCAGCAGAGAGTGGGGACAGATGATTAGCACAGATACG.

Turning to this clone: The read terminates 3 residues ahead of where the CDR3 ends, so the germline J gene completes it. The chain combines TRBV7-9 with TRBJ2-7, with TRBD1 matching over 7 bases. V shed 4 bases, J shed 4 bases, and the junction held 1 base outside the gene matches. Germline V gene data show CDR1 as SEHNR and CDR2 as FQNEAQ (reference sequence). The CDR3 is made up of 12 amino acids. The CDR3 here is CASSWDSYEQYF. CDR3 DNA, as far as it was read: TGTGCCAGCAGCTGGGACAGTTACGAG.

In its sample, this clone was seen many times. Read sequence stops 3 residues before the CDR3 end, and the germline J gene provides the missing end. The chain links TRBV5-1 to TRBJ1-4, with 10 bases matching TRBD1. With 2 bases clipped from V and 6 bases from J, the junction kept 4 bases outside the gene matches. CDR3 length: 15 amino acids. Germline V gives CDR1 SGHRS, CDR2 YFSETQ. The sequenced CDR3 bases are TGCGCCAGCAGCTTAAGTGGGACAGGGGATGAAAAA. This codes for CASSLSGTGDEK. The whole CDR3 protein reads CASSLSGTGDEKLFF.

This clone was counted ten times or more. The read ends 3 residues early relative to the CDR3; the germline J gene fills the gap. This chain joins TRBV5-6 and TRBJ1-4; 11 bases agree with TRBD1. Germline assignment: CDR1 SGHDT and CDR2 YYEEEE. The CDR3 spans 14 residues. V lost 4 bases to trimming and J lost 5 bases; unmatched junction nucleotides: 1. The CDR3 sequence is CASSRDRGNEKLFF. The part of the CDR3 DNA that was read is TGTGCCAGCAGCCGGGACAGGGGGAATGAAAAA.

This clone was seen repeatedly, ten times or more. The observed sequence ends 3 residues before the CDR3 terminus, with the missing tail filled in from the germline J gene. The chain couples TRBV18 to TRBJ2-1, with 8 positions matching TRBD2. CDR1 KGHSH and CDR2 LQKENI come from the germline V gene. The CDR3 spans 16 residues. V lost 3 bases and J lost 8; bases outside the gene matches: 12. The covered CDR3 bases are TGTGCCAGCTCACCCCAGGTGGTAGCGGGAAGATATGAG. This gives the protein CASSPQVVAGRYE. The CDR3 in its entirety is CASSPQVVAGRYEQFF.

This clone was counted ten times or more. The read halts 3 residues ahead of the CDR3 end, with the missing end drawn from the germline J gene. This chain joins TRBV30 and TRBJ2-2, with no clear D. V was clipped by 2 bases and J by 8 bases, with 15 bases between them. The CDR3 covers 14 residues. Looked up from germline, CDR1 is GTSNPN and CDR2 is SVGIG (reference sequence). The CDR3 region is CAWSIEPRLGELFF. Incomplete CDR3 DNA: TGTGCCTGGAGTATTGAACCCCGGTTAGGGGAG.

This clone appeared many times. Coverage ceases 3 residues before the CDR3 finishes, and the germline J gene fills in the end. J is TRBJ1-2 and V is TRBV5-6; 9 nucleotides align to TRBD1. The CDR3 consists of 15 residues. J lost 4 bases, V lost 4 bases, and 8 bases had no gene match. Per germline, CDR1 SGHDT and CDR2 YYEEEE. This CDR3 reads CASSTPGQGAYGYTF. The sequenced CDR3 bases are TGTGCCAGCAGCACGCCGGGACAGGGAGCCTATGGC.

This clone was seen at least ten times. The CDR3 end lies 3 residues beyond the end of the read and is filled in from the germline J gene. The rearrangement links TRBV6-1 to TRBJ1-2; D possibly corresponds to TRBD1 (5 bases). This CDR3 spans 12 amino acids. The V gene's germline CDR1 is MNHNS and CDR2 SASEGT. Here the CDR3 reads CASSEAGGGYTF. The CDR3 bases that were read are TGTGCCAGCAGTGAAGCCGGGGGAGGC.

This clone has a count of ten or more. The read is 3 residues too short to cover the CDR3 end, so that end is filled in from the germline J gene. This sequence joins TRBV9 and TRBJ2-7; TRBD2 is a possible D gene (6 bases). Germline CDR1 SGDLS, CDR2 YYNGEE. Trimming removed 7 bases from V and 3 bases from J, with 20 bases in between. The CDR3 is 15 residues long. The sequenced part of the CDR3 DNA is TGTGCCAGCGCAGCTACCGACGGGCGGGGCTACGAG. Translating gives CASAATDGRGYE. The full CDR3 sequence reads CASAATDGRGYEQYF.

This clone was counted at least ten times. The read finishes 3 residues shy of the CDR3 end, and the germline J gene is used to complete it. The V gene is TRBV18, the J gene TRBJ1-4; D is unclear. From germline, CDR1 is KGHSH and CDR2 LQKENI. V was pared by 2 bases and J by 0 bases, with 7 bases between. The CDR3 is 15 amino acids. The CDR3 reads CASSPWAATNEKLFF. The DNA read from the CDR3 is TGTGCCAGCTCACCATGGGCAGCAACTAATGAAAAA.

This clone has at least ten counts. The read terminates 3 residues ahead of where the CDR3 ends, so the germline J gene completes it. This chain uses TRBV19 with TRBJ2-7; 10 positions match TRBD2. This CDR3 contains 15 residues. The V segment lost 7 bases and the J segment 3 bases; nucleotides outside the gene matches: 9. Looked up from germline, CDR1 is LNHDA and CDR2 is SQIVND (reference sequence). Partial CDR3 DNA: TGTGCCAGTAAGTTAGCGGGAGGTAGCAACTACGAG. Its protein is CASKLAGGSNYE. The whole CDR3 sequence is CASKLAGGSNYEQYF.

The table lists this clone with many counts. The CDR3 DNA, read in part, is TGCGCCAGCAGCTTGGGACTAGCGAAAACCTACAATGAG. Protein product: CASSLGLAKTYNE. The whole CDR3 sequence is CASSLGLAKTYNEQFF. The chain employs TRBV5-1 and TRBJ2-1, with TRBD2 matching 8 bases. The sequence runs out 3 residues before the end of the CDR3; the remainder is reconstructed from the germline J gene. The CDR3 covers 16 residues. V was pared by 0 bases and J by 2 bases, with 4 bases of the junction left unmatched. CDR1 is SGHRS, CDR2 YFSETQ, per germline.

This clone showed up many times. The read ends 3 residues before the CDR3 terminus; that terminus is restored from the germline J gene. The V and J genes are TRBV5-4 and TRBJ2-5; maybe TRBD2 (7 bases). Trimming shortened V by 3 bases and J by 4 bases, and 19 bases separated the two germline ends. The V gene's germline CDR1 is SGHNT and CDR2 YYREEE (reference sequence). The CDR3 is 16 amino acids. The CDR3 loop reads CASSWGGRVQGETQYF. CDR3 DNA, as far as it was read: TGTGCCAGCAGCTGGGGGGGCCGGGTGCAAGGAGAGACC.

This clone was seen at least ten times. The CDR3 end falls 3 residues outside the read, so it is completed with the germline J gene. V gene TRBV29-1 combines with J gene TRBJ1-2; possible D gene TRBD1, 6 bases. V lost 7 bases and J 0 bases, leaving 24 bases between the germline ends. Germline loops: CDR1 SQVTM, CDR2 ANQGSEA. This CDR3 spans 17 amino acids. Incomplete CDR3 DNA: TGCAGCGCCCAGGGGCAGGATTTTACTGAAGCTAACTATGGC. Protein sequence: CSAQGQDFTEANYG. The whole CDR3 reads CSAQGQDFTEANYGYTF.

This clone was observed at least ten times. The part of the CDR3 DNA that was read is TGTGCCAGCAGCATGGGGACTAGCGGAGCTTACTACGAG. Its protein product is CASSMGTSGAYYE. The complete CDR3 protein is CASSMGTSGAYYEQYF. The V gene is TRBV5-4, the J gene TRBJ2-7; 11 bases line up with TRBD2. The read halts 3 residues ahead of the CDR3 end, with the missing end drawn from the germline J gene. The CDR3 runs to 16 residues. After removal of 4 bases from V and 3 bases from J, the junction contained 9 bases not matched to a gene. From germline, CDR1 is SGHNT and CDR2 YYREEE (reference sequence).

This clone was found many times. The CDR3 end falls 3 residues outside the read, so it is completed with the germline J gene. The chain employs TRBV20-1 and TRBJ2-1; 9 bases match TRBD1. V lost 6 bases, J lost 5 bases, and 11 bases stayed unmatched. Germline V gives CDR1 DFQATT, CDR2 SNEGSKA (reference sequence). CDR3 length: 15 residues. The CDR3 loop is CSASTGGIADNEQFF. Incomplete CDR3 DNA: TGCAGTGCCTCAACAGGGGGCATAGCAGACAATGAG.

This clone was seen ten or more times. The read comes to an end 3 residues before the CDR3 does, leaving the germline J gene to fill in the end. This chain links TRBV28 with TRBJ2-1; 8 bases map to TRBD2. The CDR3 is 16 amino acids. The germline CDR1 and CDR2 sequences are MDHEN and SYDVKM. Trimming cost V 5 bases and J 4 bases; bases outside gene matches: 10. CDR3 region: CASSIGRGGGYNEQFF. CDR3 bases read: TGTGCCAGCAGTATTGGGAGGGGCGGGGGGTACAATGAG.